Described below is a single T cell receptor beta chain sequence and its context. No cognate antigen has been identified for it. No qualities accompany the bases; no much larger clone lies one base away. The record originates from a study of blood T cell repertoires in COVID-19 (dated by TCRdb to about 2020). Regarding the study in general: Collaborator samples came from the United States, Italy and Spain and covered acute and convalescent phases of COVID-19. The material from the prospective study consisted of cDNA or gDNA derived from T cells, B-cell-depleted T cells, or PBMCs. The repertoires were made available in a free public database intended to serve as a resource for research on the immune response to SARS-CoV-2. The dataset comprised deeply sampled blood TCRbeta repertoires from subjects exposed to, actively infected with, or recovered from COVID-19. The sample metadata nearly always contained a de-identified subject ID, COVID-19 status, age in years and sex. Where available, HLA class I and class II types were taken from metadata supplied by the sample provider and were not determined by assay-based typing. Samples were obtained from the ongoing ImmuneRACE study (first 160 participants) and from 1,254 subjects provided by 6 global collaborators.

Each collaborating institution followed its own protocols to collect whole blood in K2EDTA tubes. For TCRbeta analysis, collaborators shipped samples as frozen whole blood, isolated PBMCs, or DNA extracted from either of those sample types. CDR1 and CDR2, looked up from the germline V gene (reference sequence), are MNHNY and SVGAGI. Germline trimming: 5 bases from V, 7 bases from J; junction bases outside gene matches: 4. The CDR3 starts with the cysteine, ends with the phenylalanine, and has 15 residues. Only the CDR3 DNA stays, 45 bases, in frame from base 1. Study-wide conclusions, independent of this receptor: The amount of clinical and demographic metadata varied by source and participant and was provided uncurated.

TCRbeta CDR3 regions were amplified from genomic DNA using the immunoSEQ Assay, a bias-controlled multiplex PCR. Per the source publication's procedure: Nucleated cell counts per sample were estimated from amplification of reference gene primers within the assay. To quantify the absolute abundance of each unique TCRbeta CDR3 rearrangement, sequence reads were collapsed and filtered. For each sample, productive Simpson clonality was calculated as the square root of Simpson's diversity index over productive rearrangements. TCRdb stores this immuneACCESS table with in-frame sequences only. Part of the clones is absent; in the studies checked, under half of the shortfall reflects unresolved V genes, and no reason is known for the rest. The V and J calls and the clone size are those of that table, but D and trimming were determined from the DNA. Across this sample there are around 26,000 clones, with 85% to 95% seen only once. Clones ranked in the top ten supply around 2.1% of the sample.

The rearrangement combines TRBV6-6 with TRBJ2-1; 14 central bases correspond to TRBD2. The TCR originated in a human donor in a cohort sampled during active COVID-19. The specimen was peripheral blood. The CDR3 is CASSPRLAGGNEQFF. The DNA sequence reads TGTGCCAGCAGTCCCCGACTAGCGGGGGGGAATGAGCAGTTCTTC.